The table lists the clone carrying this T cell receptor (beta chain) with a count of one. Its antigen is still unknown. The assay was immunoSEQ multiplex PCR, and TCRdb's table has in-frame clones only and misses some. The sample has about 230,000 clones, about 69% seen once. The data stem from a study of shared clonotypes between healthy human individuals. Study results and limitations: What naive subsets generally showed was a larger estimated richness than memory subsets showed.

V gave up 1 base and J gave up 11 bases, with 21 bases separating them. The CDR3 length is 16 residues. CDR1 and CDR2 (germline): LNHNV, YYDKDF (reference sequence). Donors included only healthy HIV-negative adults lacking recent acute infections or vaccinations. Naive CD4+ cells were CD45RA-selected; the remaining cells were memory. The chain employs TRBV15 and TRBJ1-5; tentative D call: TRBD1 (6 bases). This clonotype originated in a man younger than 45 in good health. Sample: memory CD4+ T cells sorted from blood. Stated subset: CD45RA-negative fraction. This chain's CDR3 is CATSRALTGNDGAQHF. CDR3 nucleotides: TGTGCCACCAGCAGAGCCCTAACAGGGAACGATGGAGCCCAGCATTTT.